The 2 T cell receptor beta chains below all came from one sample that was sequenced in a study of blood T cell repertoires in COVID-19. TCRdb's copy holds only in-frame clones and misses some; the assay was immunoSEQ multiplex PCR. The sample comprises 250,000 to 400,000 clones, around 88% of which are singletons, and 1.5% to 2% rests with the top ten. Sequences were obtained from peripheral blood. These receptors all stem from a woman in her twenties or thirties with COVID-19, enrolled during active disease.

This clone occurred a few times. The rearrangement links TRBV4-1 to TRBJ1-5; the match to TRBD1 covers 9 bases. V lost 5 bases to trimming and J lost 2 bases; unmatched junction nucleotides: 4. There are 15 residues in the CDR3. Germline CDR1 MGHRA, CDR2 YSYEKL. CDR3 residues: CASSDRQGGNQPQHF. The CDR3 bases are TGCGCCAGCAGCGATAGACAGGGGGGCAATCAGCCCCAGCATTTT.

The chain links TRBV4-1 to TRBJ2-7; 7 bases are a match to TRBD1. CDR1 MGHRA and CDR2 YSYEKL come from the germline V gene. The ends lost 0 bases at V and 5 bases at J; junction bases unmatched: 7. There are 15 residues in the CDR3. The CDR3 is CASSQEGRQGDEQYF. The CDR3 coding sequence is TGCGCCAGCAGCCAAGAGGGTAGACAGGGCGACGAGCAGTACTTC.